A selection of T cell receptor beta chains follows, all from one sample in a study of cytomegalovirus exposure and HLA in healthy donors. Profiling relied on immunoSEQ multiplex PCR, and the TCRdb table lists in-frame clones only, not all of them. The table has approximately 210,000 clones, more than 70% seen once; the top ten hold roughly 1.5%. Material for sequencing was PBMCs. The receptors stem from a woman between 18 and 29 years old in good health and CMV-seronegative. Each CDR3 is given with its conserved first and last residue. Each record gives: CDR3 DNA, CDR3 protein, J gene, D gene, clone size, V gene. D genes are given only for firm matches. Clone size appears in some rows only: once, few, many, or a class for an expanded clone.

DNA: TGTGCCAGCAGCTTCCGGTCTAGCGGGGGGGAGACCCAGTACTTC
CDR3: CASSFRSSGGETQYF
J: TRBJ2-5
D: TRBD2
size: .
V: TRBV7-8

DNA: TGTGCCAGCAGCTCCGGACATTCCTACGAGCAGTACTTC
CDR3: CASSSGHSYEQYF
J: TRBJ2-7
D: .
size: .
V: TRBV9

DNA: TGTGCCAGCAGCTTGGGACTAGCGGGAGACTACTGGACGCAGTATTTT
CDR3: CASSLGLAGDYWTQYF
J: TRBJ2-3
D: TRBD2
size: .
V: TRBV5-8

DNA: TGTGCCAGCAGTTTATTGGGCAGGGGTAACACCGGGGAGCTGTTTTTT
CDR3: CASSLLGRGNTGELFF
J: TRBJ2-2
D: .
size: .
V: TRBV27

DNA: TGTGCCAGCAGCTTGGGGCTTCAGGCCTTTCAAGAGACCCAGTACTTC
CDR3: CASSLGLQAFQETQYF
J: TRBJ2-5
D: .
size: .
V: TRBV5-5

DNA: TGTGCCAGCAGCCTCAGGCCGGGACTAGCTCCAGGCACCGGGGAGCTGTTTTTT
CDR3: CASSLRPGLAPGTGELFF
J: TRBJ2-2
D: TRBD2
size: .
V: TRBV7-3

DNA: TGTGCCAGCTGGCGGACAGGGGACTATGGCTACACCTTC
CDR3: CASWRTGDYGYTF
J: TRBJ1-2
D: TRBD1
size: .
V: TRBV6-5

DNA: TGCGCCAGCAGCTTGGAGGCGCAGGGGCGGAACACCATATATTTT
CDR3: CASSLEAQGRNTIYF
J: TRBJ1-3
D: .
size: .
V: TRBV5-1

DNA: TGTGCCAGCAGCCAGGGACTAGCCGAGCAGTACTTC
CDR3: CASSQGLAEQYF
J: TRBJ2-7
D: TRBD2
size: .
V: TRBV7-2

DNA: TGCGCCAGCAGTGAGCCCCCGGGGCAGCCCCAGCATTTT
CDR3: CASSEPPGQPQHF
J: TRBJ1-5
D: .
size: .
V: TRBV10-1

DNA: TGTGCCAGCAGCTCATACAGGACCCCCGTCTCAACGGGCACTGAAGCTTTCTTT
CDR3: CASSSYRTPVSTGTEAFF
J: TRBJ1-1
D: .
size: once
V: TRBV11-2

DNA: TGTGCCAGCAGCTCGGGACTAGCCCCCTACGAGCAGTACTTC
CDR3: CASSSGLAPYEQYF
J: TRBJ2-7
D: TRBD2
size: .
V: TRBV7-9

DNA: TGCGCCAGCAGCCCACCTCTAGCGGCTCCCTACGAGCAGTACTTC
CDR3: CASSPPLAAPYEQYF
J: TRBJ2-7
D: TRBD2
size: .
V: TRBV4-1

DNA: TGTGCCAGCAGTTACTTGACTAGCACAGATACGCAGTATTTT
CDR3: CASSYLTSTDTQYF
J: TRBJ2-3
D: .
size: few
V: TRBV6-6

DNA: TGTGCCAGCAGCAGAAGGGGCAGCATACTTAACTATGGCTACACCTTC
CDR3: CASSRRGSILNYGYTF
J: TRBJ1-2
D: .
size: .
V: TRBV21-1

DNA: TGTGCCATCAGTGATTGGGGCAGGGCTAACCATGGCTACACCTTC
CDR3: CAISDWGRANHGYTF
J: TRBJ1-2
D: .
size: .
V: TRBV10-3

DNA: TGCGCCAGCAGCTTGGATAGCTCTGGGGCCAACGTCCTGACTTTC
CDR3: CASSLDSSGANVLTF
J: TRBJ2-6
D: .
size: .
V: TRBV5-1

DNA: TGCGCCAGCAGCCAAGTCACTCCGGGGTCTGCGGGAATGGATACGCAGTATTTT
CDR3: CASSQVTPGSAGMDTQYF
J: TRBJ2-3
D: .
size: .
V: TRBV4-1

DNA: TGTGCCAGCAGCTTAGTCGGACTTGATCGGGGGCAGTTCTTC
CDR3: CASSLVGLDRGQFF
J: TRBJ2-1
D: .
size: .
V: TRBV7-2

DNA: TGTGCCAGCACCCTGAGGACAGGGGTGACTGGAGAGACCCAGTACTTC
CDR3: CASTLRTGVTGETQYF
J: TRBJ2-5
D: TRBD1
size: .
V: TRBV28

DNA: TGTGCCATCAGTGCCGGGGTCGAAGGGCCGGGGTACTTC
CDR3: CAISAGVEGPGYF
J: TRBJ2-4
D: .
size: .
V: TRBV10-3

DNA: TGTGCCAGCAGCCAAGTAGAGTACACCGGGGAGCTGTTTTTT
CDR3: CASSQVEYTGELFF
J: TRBJ2-2
D: .
size: few
V: TRBV14

DNA: TGTGCCAGCAGCTTTACAGGGTACCAAGAGACCCAGTACTTC
CDR3: CASSFTGYQETQYF
J: TRBJ2-5
D: .
size: .
V: TRBV7-3

DNA: TGCGCCAGCAGCTTGGATCAGGGGCGCTACACCTTC
CDR3: CASSLDQGRYTF
J: TRBJ1-2
D: .
size: .
V: TRBV5-1

DNA: TGCGCCAGCAGCTTGATACGGGGTTCCTACAATGAGCAGTTCTTC
CDR3: CASSLIRGSYNEQFF
J: TRBJ2-1
D: .
size: .
V: TRBV5-1

DNA: TGTGCCAGCAGCATGTACCGGGACAATAGTCAGCCCCAGCATTTT
CDR3: CASSMYRDNSQPQHF
J: TRBJ1-5
D: .
size: .
V: TRBV6-1

DNA: TGTGCCACCAGCAAACCGGGACAGGGCCCAGAGACCCAGTACTTC
CDR3: CATSKPGQGPETQYF
J: TRBJ2-5
D: TRBD1
size: .
V: TRBV15

DNA: TGTGCCAGCAGCCAAGATGCTCGAGAGTACGAGCAGTACTTC
CDR3: CASSQDAREYEQYF
J: TRBJ2-7
D: .
size: .
V: TRBV4-2

DNA: TGTGCCAGCAGCTCGGAATTTGGGCGGGGATACGAGCAGTACTTC
CDR3: CASSSEFGRGYEQYF
J: TRBJ2-7
D: .
size: once
V: TRBV7-6

DNA: TGTGCCAGCAGCGCAACGGCTAGCGGGGGGACGCCTATAACAGATACGCAGTATTTT
CDR3: CASSATASGGTPITDTQYF
J: TRBJ2-3
D: TRBD2
size: .
V: TRBV7-3

DNA: TGTGCCAGCAGTGAACTCCCGAACACCGGGGAGCTGTTTTTT
CDR3: CASSELPNTGELFF
J: TRBJ2-2
D: .
size: .
V: TRBV6-1

DNA: TGTGCCAGCAGCGTCCTAGCGGGGGGTAACAATGAGCAGTTCTTC
CDR3: CASSVLAGGNNEQFF
J: TRBJ2-1
D: TRBD2
size: .
V: TRBV9

DNA: TGTGCCAGCAGTGGAAGACAGGGGGCCAACGAGCAGTACTTC
CDR3: CASSGRQGANEQYF
J: TRBJ2-7
D: TRBD1
size: .
V: TRBV25-1

DNA: TGTGCCAGTAGTATTGACGGCAGGGGAAAAACTGAAGCTTTCTTT
CDR3: CASSIDGRGKTEAFF
J: TRBJ1-1
D: .
size: .
V: TRBV19

DNA: TGTGCCACTGAAAAGACAGGACAAGAGACCCAGTACTTC
CDR3: CATEKTGQETQYF
J: TRBJ2-5
D: .
size: .
V: TRBV5-4

DNA: TGCGCCAGCAGCTCGTCGGGGTTACCGTATGGCTACACCTTC
CDR3: CASSSSGLPYGYTF
J: TRBJ1-2
D: .
size: .
V: TRBV5-1

DNA: TGCGCCAGCAGCTTGGCGGGACTAGGGTCCTACAATGAGCAGTTCTTC
CDR3: CASSLAGLGSYNEQFF
J: TRBJ2-1
D: TRBD2
size: .
V: TRBV5-1

DNA: TGTGCCAGCAGTCACCGACCGACAGGGGTGGACACTGAAGCTTTCTTT
CDR3: CASSHRPTGVDTEAFF
J: TRBJ1-1
D: TRBD1
size: few
V: TRBV27

DNA: TGTGCCAGCAGTGAAGAGTGGCTCACTATCCATCAAGGCTACACCTTC
CDR3: CASSEEWLTIHQGYTF
J: TRBJ1-2
D: .
size: .
V: TRBV2

DNA: TGTGCCAGCAGCGCGGGACTAAATTACGAGCAGTACTTC
CDR3: CASSAGLNYEQYF
J: TRBJ2-7
D: TRBD2
size: .
V: TRBV9

DNA: TGTGCCAGCAGCTTAGCGCAGTTTCCCCGGTGGCAGGGGAACTCCTACGAGCAGTACTTC
CDR3: CASSLAQFPRWQGNSYEQYF
J: TRBJ2-7
D: .
size: .
V: TRBV7-2

DNA: TGTGCCAGCAGTCCACGGACAGGCACTGAAGCTTTCTTT
CDR3: CASSPRTGTEAFF
J: TRBJ1-1
D: TRBD1
size: .
V: TRBV7-3

DNA: TGTGCCAGCAGCTTACGTCAGGGGGCGGACACCGGGGAGCTGTTTTTT
CDR3: CASSLRQGADTGELFF
J: TRBJ2-2
D: TRBD1
size: .
V: TRBV7-9

DNA: TGTGCCAGTTTGGGGAGGGGACGGGAAAAACTGTTTTTT
CDR3: CASLGRGREKLFF
J: TRBJ1-4
D: .
size: .
V: TRBV19

DNA: TGTGCCAGCAGTCTCGGTGGGGACAGTTACGAGCAGTACTTC
CDR3: CASSLGGDSYEQYF
J: TRBJ2-7
D: TRBD1
size: once
V: TRBV13

DNA: TGCGCCAGCAGCTTCCTAGGAGAAGATACGCAGTATTTT
CDR3: CASSFLGEDTQYF
J: TRBJ2-3
D: .
size: .
V: TRBV5-1

DNA: TGCGCCAGCAGCGAGTCGAGGCCTCCTGGAAACACCATATATTTT
CDR3: CASSESRPPGNTIYF
J: TRBJ1-3
D: .
size: .
V: TRBV10-2

DNA: TGTGCCAGCACCTACGGGTCATCCTACGAGCAGTACTTC
CDR3: CASTYGSSYEQYF
J: TRBJ2-7
D: .
size: .
V: TRBV6-1

DNA: TGTGCCATCAGTGGCTATAGGGGGTACTATGGCTACACCTTC
CDR3: CAISGYRGYYGYTF
J: TRBJ1-2
D: .
size: .
V: TRBV10-3